This T cell receptor beta chain stems from a study of PD-L1 blockade in urothelial cancer. Study background: Prior regimens of chemotherapy numbered 0 to 3 per patient. Samples of blood were analyzed 3 weeks (second dose) and 6 weeks after treatment start. Reported median T cell count for blood samples was approximately 140,000.

Time point specified: peripheral blood 6 weeks after treatment start. The method was immunoSEQ multiplex PCR; TCRdb's version includes in-frame clones alone and lacks a portion of them. The sample holds about 120,000 clones; about 84% are singletons and the top ten take roughly 2.3%. CDR1 is SGHNT, CDR2 YYREEE, per germline (reference sequence). Between the trimmed V and J ends, which lost 0 bases and 0 bases, there was a span of 4 bases. The CDR3 is 13 residues long. Study results and limitations: Durable-benefit patients expanded tumor-associated blood clones more at 3 weeks.

This clone was recorded a few times. Its antigen is unknown. The chain employs TRBV5-4 and TRBJ2-7; D call uncertain. The TCR comes from a man between 45 and 60 years old with urothelial cancer. Sequencing used PBMCs, obtained around atezolizumab (anti-PD-L1) treatment. In DNA form, the CDR3 reads TGTGCCAGCAGCTTGGCCGGCTCCTACGAGCAGTACTTC. This sequence encodes CASSLAGSYEQYF.